These T cell receptor beta chains were read from a single sample in a study of cytotoxic CD8 clonotypes in ibrutinib-treated CLL. This table comes from immunoSEQ multiplex PCR, and its TCRdb copy is limited to in-frame clones, with some not included. In the table there are around 33,000 clones, 69% of which are singletons. The material sequenced was PBMCs, taken before ibrutinib treatment. The receptors here all came from a human donor with chronic lymphocytic leukemia. Both conserved end residues are part of each CDR3.

v_call cdr3_aa
TRBV19 CASSIGPTSTDTQYF
TRBV25-1 CASRETGGSYNEQFF
TRBV5-4 CASSFGDRVFSGTDTQYF
TRBV27 CASGGPAQYEQYF
TRBV6-1 CASSEQGGGQPQHF
TRBV28 CASSLALGLVSYEQYF
TRBV19 CASRVDRENGQPQHF
TRBV5-1 CASSLDREVYEQYF
TRBV20-1 CSGTGGYEQYF
TRBV7-7 CASSADYGAQFF
TRBV28 CASSLGQGETQYF
TRBV4-3 CASSQLTANEQFF
TRBV28 CASSSPGKGGKANEKLFF
TRBV7-2 CASSLDTLYGYTF
TRBV4-1 CASSQVGGNFPYEQYF
TRBV4-2 CASSRAERGGETQYF
TRBV6-5 CASSYSFLENTEAFF
TRBV9 CASSPGLAGKTQYF
TRBV7-9 CASSETGSGYTF
TRBV7-8 CASSFDSSYNSPLHF
TRBV2 CASRVDRAGNSPLHF
TRBV11-3 CASSFWDRAQETQYF
TRBV5-1 CASSSGDRGLTDTQYF